The table lists the clone carrying this TCR beta chain with many counts. The antigen remains undetermined. The authors amplified TCR beta CDR3 regions, and they did so from RNA transcripts for repertoire sequencing. RT-PCR in the first round used HTBI primers; a second-round multiplex PCR followed. TCRdb itself ran the multiplex PCR reads through MiXCR, one entry per CDR3 protein. The sample lists a few hundred thousand distinct CDR3 sequences, 39% seen once, with about 4% in the top ten. This sample stems from a study of Graves' ophthalmopathy and Graves' hyperthyroidism. On the study more broadly: Hyperthyroidism was classified as stable if no ophthalmopathy occurred within 18 months of follow-up. General study results and limits: In predicting ophthalmopathy progression, the model reached nearly 71% sensitivity and under 75% specificity.

This CDR3 contains 12 residues. V lost 6 bases and J lost 3, with 9 bases in between. Germline V gene lookup returns CDR1 SNHLY and CDR2 FYNNEI. The rearrangement uses TRBV2 and TRBJ2-7; D gene ambiguous. This TCR was sampled from an adult man with Graves' hyperthyroidism. The sequenced sample consisted of peripheral blood or thyroid tissue (not recorded which). The CDR3 nucleotides are TGTGCCAGCAGGGCCGACGGCTACGAGCAGTACTTC. Encoded protein: CASRADGYEQYF.